The clone carrying this TCR beta chain has only a few counts. The protocol was immunoSEQ multiplex PCR, while the TCRdb copy is restricted to in-frame clones and leaves out a portion. The sample gives tens of thousands of clones, roughly four fifths of which show up once; less than 5% is in the top ten. These data come from a study of PD-L1 blockade in urothelial cancer. Time point denoted: pretreatment peripheral blood. The receptor was isolated from a man in his 70s with urothelial cancer. This material consisted of PBMCs, taken around atezolizumab (anti-PD-L1) treatment.

Here the CDR3 DNA reads TGTGCCAGCAGTGAAGCCGGAGCGTACGAGCAGTACTTC. Its protein is CASSEAGAYEQYF. The chain joins TRBV2 to TRBJ2-7; D remains ambiguous. Germline CDR1 SNHLY, CDR2 FYNNEI. CDR3 size: 13 residues. V dropped 0 bases and J dropped 4 bases, with 7 bases sitting between them.